These T cell receptor beta chains were read from a single sample in a study of cytomegalovirus exposure and HLA in healthy donors. Assay used: immunoSEQ multiplex PCR; TCRdb lists only in-frame clones, some missing. The data hold approximately 160,000 clones, with over 80% observed a single time. Sequenced: PBMCs. These receptors all stem from a human donor in good health. The CDR3 runs from the conserved cysteine through the conserved F or W.

j_call	v_call	cdr3_aa
TRBJ2-7	TRBV19	CASSGGGNEQYF
TRBJ2-4	TRBV7-9	CASSSITVYIQYF
TRBJ2-7	TRBV6-1	CASVTGLGEQYF
TRBJ2-3	TRBV7-2	CAGGASGGATQYF
TRBJ1-2	TRBV4-1	CASSQVTGGSGYTF
TRBJ2-7	TRBV6-1	CASSSTGDEQYF
TRBJ2-6	TRBV6-4	CASSDSSSSGANVLTF
TRBJ2-7	TRBV7-6	CASSLGRGLAYEQYF
TRBJ2-3	TRBV11-3	CASSLEGGGFGTDTQYF
TRBJ1-4	TRBV10-2	CASSDSRDRVMLF
TRBJ1-1	TRBV4-1	CASSQADRGGTEAFF
TRBJ2-3	TRBV5-1	CASSSPGLAGGSKITDTQYF
TRBJ2-1	TRBV21-1	CASSKWGRLANEQFF
TRBJ2-1	TRBV25-1	CASSLTGAQGYNEQFF
TRBJ2-1	TRBV6-5	CASSYGQGIYNEQFF
TRBJ2-7	TRBV15	CATGTGGVVRNEQYF
TRBJ1-4	TRBV6-5	CASSYSSPGANEKLFF
TRBJ2-3	TRBV9	CASSIPRGAADTQYF
TRBJ2-1	TRBV19	CASSIVLAGENEQFF
TRBJ2-1	TRBV7-9	CASSLARGSGGSSYNEQFF
TRBJ2-2	TRBV5-4	CASSLVASSTGELFF
TRBJ2-3	TRBV5-4	CASSRLAGTSTDTQYF
TRBJ1-2	TRBV28	CASSQMGGSNYGYTF
TRBJ1-1	TRBV7-9	CSSSAGLSYTEAFF
TRBJ2-3	TRBV19	CASSTGISPDTQYF
TRBJ2-3	TRBV7-9	CASSSGQGTFADTQYF
TRBJ1-5	TRBV7-9	CASSPAGGNNQPQHF
TRBJ1-2	TRBV20-1	CSARIGEGYTF
TRBJ2-7	TRBV5-6	CASSLSGTASYEQYF
TRBJ2-1	TRBV7-2	CASSLASGGVLYNEQFF
TRBJ2-2	TRBV6-6	CASSYSSPGKLFF
TRBJ2-7	TRBV27	CATSRVAGDSYEQYF
TRBJ1-2	TRBV6-1	CASSEILGPDGYTF
TRBJ2-7	TRBV10-3	CAISESLAGGPEQYF
TRBJ1-5	TRBV5-1	CASRPGQGLNQPQHF
TRBJ1-1	TRBV28	CASSFARMSLNTEAFF
TRBJ1-2	TRBV7-9	CASSFTGDPGYTF
TRBJ1-2	TRBV9	CASSVDTGANGYTF
TRBJ2-2	TRBV7-9	CASSQLTGQGRAGELFF
TRBJ2-7	TRBV7-9	CASRPESGTSGGAYEQYF
TRBJ1-2	TRBV29-1	CSVEDRAGYTF
TRBJ1-1	TRBV6-1	CASSWGGSHTEAFF
TRBJ1-2	TRBV7-9	CASSGAGQLIYGYTF
TRBJ2-5	TRBV7-8	CASSFPYGTSGGYQETQYF
TRBJ2-5	TRBV13	CASSGQTGGATETQYF
TRBJ2-1	TRBV7-7	CASSFGTGGGSYNEQFF
TRBJ2-7	TRBV6-1	CASMPGPASYEQYF
TRBJ2-5	TRBV5-6	CASTLGGAGETQYF